This T cell receptor beta chain was sequenced for a study of blood T cell repertoires in COVID-19. Study-wide context: Spain, Italy and the United States supplied samples that represented acute and convalescent COVID-19.

V dropped 6 bases and J dropped 6; count of bases not matched to a gene: 7. Germline loops: CDR1 MDHEN, CDR2 SYDVKM. CDR3 length: 14 amino acids. This clone is medium-sized in the sample. Other DNA sequences in this sample translate to the same CDR3. As originally analysed: By means of reference gene primer amplification, nucleated cell counts were estimated. Using immunoSEQ multiplex PCR, the repertoire was profiled, and TCRdb retains in-frame clones only, with some absent. V and J calls and clone size are as listed in that table; D and trimming were resolved from the DNA. In the table there are over 150,000 clones, about four fifths of which are singletons.

The chain combines TRBV28 with TRBJ1-2; 10 bases fit TRBD1. This receptor was taken from an older woman with acute or convalescent COVID-19. What was sequenced was peripheral blood. CDR3 sequence: CASSRGQGRDGYTF. The CDR3, as DNA: TGTGCCAGCAGCCGGGGACAGGGGAGGGATGGCTACACCTTC.